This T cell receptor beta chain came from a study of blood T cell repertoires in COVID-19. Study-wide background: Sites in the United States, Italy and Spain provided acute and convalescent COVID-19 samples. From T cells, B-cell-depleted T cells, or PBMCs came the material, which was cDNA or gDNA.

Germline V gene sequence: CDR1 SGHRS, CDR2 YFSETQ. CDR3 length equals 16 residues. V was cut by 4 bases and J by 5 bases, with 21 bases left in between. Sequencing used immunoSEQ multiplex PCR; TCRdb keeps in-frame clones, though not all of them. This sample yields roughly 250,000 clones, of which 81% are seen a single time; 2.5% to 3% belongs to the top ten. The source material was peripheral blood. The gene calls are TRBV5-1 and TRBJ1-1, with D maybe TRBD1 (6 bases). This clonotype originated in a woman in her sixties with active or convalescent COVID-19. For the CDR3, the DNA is TGCGCCAGCAGCGGCTGGGGGGGGGCGGATTTGACTGAAGCTTTCTTT. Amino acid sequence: CASSGWGGADLTEAFF.